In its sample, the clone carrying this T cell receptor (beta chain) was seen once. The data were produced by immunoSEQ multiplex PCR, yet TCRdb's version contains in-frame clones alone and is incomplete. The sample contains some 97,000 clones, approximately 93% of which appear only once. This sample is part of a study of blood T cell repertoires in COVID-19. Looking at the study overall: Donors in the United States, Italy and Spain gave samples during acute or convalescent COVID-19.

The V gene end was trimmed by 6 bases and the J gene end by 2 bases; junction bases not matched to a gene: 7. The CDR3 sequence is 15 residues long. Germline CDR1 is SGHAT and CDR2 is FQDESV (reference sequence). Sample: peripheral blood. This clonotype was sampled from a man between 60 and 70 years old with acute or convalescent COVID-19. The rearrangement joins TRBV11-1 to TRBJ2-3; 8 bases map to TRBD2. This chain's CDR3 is CASSVQLAVTDTQYF. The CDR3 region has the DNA TGTGCCAGCAGTGTACAACTAGCGGTCACAGATACGCAGTATTTT. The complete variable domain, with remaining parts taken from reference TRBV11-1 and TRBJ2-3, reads EAEVAQSPRYKITEKSQAVAFWCDPISGHATLYWYRQILGQGPELLVQFQDESVVDDSQLPKDRFSAERLKGVDSTLKIQPAELGDSAMYLCASSVQLAVTDTQYFGPGTRLTVL.